The present entry profiles one T cell receptor (beta chain) with its context. Other DNA sequences in the sample encode the same CDR3. This sample is drawn from a study of blood T cell repertoires in COVID-19. Turning to the study itself: From the United States, Italy and Spain came samples of acute and convalescent COVID-19.

Profiled with immunoSEQ multiplex PCR; TCRdb holds only in-frame clones, not every one. Found here are 70,000 to 90,000 clones, around 78% of them singletons; the top ten hold about 20%. The sample was peripheral blood. The source of this sequence is a woman aged 80 or older with acute or convalescent COVID-19.

CDR3 sequence reads: CATSRLRGTEAFF. The CDR3 nucleotides are TGTGCCACCAGCAGGCTGAGGGGGACTGAAGCTTTCTTT. This chain connects TRBV15 to TRBJ1-1; D perhaps matches TRBD1 (6 bases). CDR3 length equals 13 residues. Trimming removed 3 bases from V and 5 bases from J, with 10 bases in between. Germline CDR1 is LNHNV and CDR2 is YYDKDF (reference sequence). The full variable domain, completed using reference TRBV15 and TRBJ1-1, is DAMVIQNPRYQVTQFGKPVTLSCSQTLNHNVMYWYQQKSSQAPKLLFHYYDKDFNNEADTPDNFQSRRPNTSFCFLDIRSPGLGDTAMYLCATSRLRGTEAFFGQGTRLTVV.